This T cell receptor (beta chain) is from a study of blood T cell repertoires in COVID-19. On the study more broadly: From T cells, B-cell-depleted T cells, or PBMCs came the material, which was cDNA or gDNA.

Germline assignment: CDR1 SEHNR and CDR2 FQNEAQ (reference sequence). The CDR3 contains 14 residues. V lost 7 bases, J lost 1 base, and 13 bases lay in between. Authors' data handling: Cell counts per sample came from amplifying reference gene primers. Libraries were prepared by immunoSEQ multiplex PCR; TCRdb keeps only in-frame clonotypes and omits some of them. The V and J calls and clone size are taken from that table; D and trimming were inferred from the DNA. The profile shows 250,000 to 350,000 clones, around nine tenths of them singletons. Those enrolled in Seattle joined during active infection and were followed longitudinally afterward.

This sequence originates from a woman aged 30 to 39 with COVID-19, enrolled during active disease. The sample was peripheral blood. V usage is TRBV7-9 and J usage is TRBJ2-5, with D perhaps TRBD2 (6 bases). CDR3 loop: CASTQGSGQETQYF. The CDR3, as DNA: TGTGCCAGCACTCAGGGTAGCGGCCAAGAGACCCAGTACTTC. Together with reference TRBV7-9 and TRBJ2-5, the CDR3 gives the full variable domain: DTGVSQNPRHKITKRGQNVTFRCDPISEHNRLYWYRQTLGQGPEFLTYFQNEAQLEKSRLLSDRFSAERPKGSFSTLEIQRTEQGDSAMYLCASTQGSGQETQYFGPGTRLLVL.